A selection of T cell receptor beta chains follows, all from one sample in a study of blood T cell repertoires in COVID-19. Sequencing used immunoSEQ multiplex PCR; TCRdb keeps in-frame clones, though not all of them. Among 90,000 to 150,000 clones listed, 70% to 85% were seen once. The sample was peripheral blood. Every receptor here comes from a man aged 45 to 65 with acute or convalescent COVID-19. Both conserved end residues are part of each CDR3. Fields, in order: J gene, D gene, V gene, clone size, CDR3 DNA, CDR3 protein. A D gene is named only where the DNA matches it firmly. Clone size is stated in some rows and not others, as once, few, many or a class when expanded.

TRBJ1-2 | . | TRBV18 | . | TGTGCCAGCTCACTTCACAGGGAGTATGGCTACACCTTC | CASSLHREYGYTF
TRBJ2-3 | . | TRBV28 | . | TGTGCCAGCAGTTTAAGAGGGAGGCCCACAGATACGCAGTATTTT | CASSLRGRPTDTQYF
TRBJ1-4 | . | TRBV29-1 | . | TGCAGCGCCCGGGAGGGGGAGACTAATGAAAAACTGTTTTTT | CSAREGETNEKLFF
TRBJ1-5 | . | TRBV19 | once | TGTGCCAGTAGTATTTGGGGAGTCGGTCAGCCCCAGCATTTT | CASSIWGVGQPQHF
TRBJ1-1 | . | TRBV28 | . | TGTGCCAGCAGCCTCAGGGGCATGAACACTGAAGCTTTCTTT | CASSLRGMNTEAFF
TRBJ1-3 | . | TRBV7-3 | . | TGTGCCAGCAGCTTAGGGAGGGCCTCTGGAAACACCATATATTTT | CASSLGRASGNTIYF
TRBJ1-5 | TRBD1 | TRBV19 | few | TGTGCCAGTTCCGGACAGGGTGGCGCTCAGCCCCAGCATTTT | CASSGQGGAQPQHF
TRBJ2-3 | TRBD2 | TRBV2 | few | TGTGCCAGCCATGAAGGGCTAGCGGGAGGACGAACAGATACGCAGTATTTT | CASHEGLAGGRTDTQYF
TRBJ2-2 | . | TRBV28 | once | TGTGCCAGCCTACGGGGGAGGTATACCGGGGAGCTGTTTTTT | CASLRGRYTGELFF
TRBJ2-3 | . | TRBV19 | . | TGTGCCAGTAGTATAGGGGCAGGGGGGACAGATACGCAGTATTTT | CASSIGAGGTDTQYF
TRBJ1-3 | . | TRBV4-1 | . | TGCGCCAGCAGCCAAGAAGCGGGGTTTACTGGAAACACCATATATTTT | CASSQEAGFTGNTIYF
TRBJ1-1 | . | TRBV29-1 | . | TGCAGCGTGGTTTCTCAGGGCGTGAACACTGAAGCTTTCTTT | CSVVSQGVNTEAFF
TRBJ2-7 | . | TRBV2 | . | TGTGCCAGCATCGAACGAGGGGACACTTACTACGAGCAGTACTTC | CASIERGDTYYEQYF
TRBJ2-7 | . | TRBV6-5 | . | TGTGCCAGGACAACCTACGAGCAGTACTTC | CARTTYEQYF
TRBJ1-2 | TRBD1 | TRBV5-8 | few | TGTGCCAGCAGCTTGGAAGGGGGCTGGGGCTATGGCTACACCTTC | CASSLEGGWGYGYTF
TRBJ2-3 | . | TRBV28 | . | TGTGCCAGCAGATTTCGGGCAGATACGCAGTATTTT | CASRFRADTQYF
TRBJ1-4 | TRBD1 | TRBV6-5 | few | TGTGCCAGCAGCGCAGGGGGCGGTAATGGAAAACTGTTTTTT | CASSAGGGNGKLFF
TRBJ1-2 | . | TRBV6-5 | . | TGTGCCGCCGGTAACTATGGCTACACCTTC | CAAGNYGYTF
TRBJ2-7 | . | TRBV4-1 | . | TGCGCCAGCAGCAACCGGGAGAGCTCCTACGAGCAGTACTTC | CASSNRESSYEQYF
TRBJ1-2 | TRBD1 | TRBV19 | . | TGTGCCAGTAGTGTCCCGGGACAGGCATCAAGTGGCTACACCTTC | CASSVPGQASSGYTF
TRBJ1-5 | TRBD1 | TRBV18 | once | TGTGCCAGCTCGGACAGGGATCAGCCCCAGCATTTT | CASSDRDQPQHF
TRBJ2-3 | . | TRBV7-3 | . | TGTGCCAGCAGCCCCCATGGAGAACGGGAGCGAGATACGCAGTATTTT | CASSPHGERERDTQYF